The 19 T cell receptor beta chains in this list originate from one sample, sequenced in a study of blood T cell repertoires in COVID-19. The table came from immunoSEQ multiplex PCR; TCRdb's copy has only in-frame clones and leaves some out. The data show about 75,000 clones, 84% seen once. The sample consisted of peripheral blood. Receptor source: a woman between 45 and 60 years old with acute or convalescent COVID-19.

The chain uses TRBV6-1 and TRBJ1-5; D is perhaps TRBD1 (6 bases). Trimming stripped 0 bases from V and 5 bases from J, with 11 bases between. Germline CDR1 and CDR2: MNHNS and SASEGT. The CDR3 is made up of 15 amino acids. The CDR3 region has the DNA TGTGCCAGCAGTGAAGCGGGGGACAACCATCAGCCCCAGCATTTT. Translating it yields CASSEAGDNHQPQHF.

The J gene is TRBJ2-1, the V gene TRBV14, with 9 bases that match TRBD2. The CDR3 runs 12 residues. The germline V gene has CDR1 SGHDN and CDR2 FVKESK. V shed 4 bases and J 15 bases; nucleotides not matched to a gene: 7. The CDR3 reads CASSPTGTSLFF. The CDR3 DNA is TGTGCCAGCAGCCCCACCGGGACTAGCCTGTTCTTC.

The chain carries TRBV12-5 and TRBJ1-5, with D hard to call. The length of the CDR3 is 13 residues. V lost 5 bases, J lost 4 bases, and 9 bases lay in between. CDR1 and CDR2 from the germline V gene are LGHNT and FRNRAP. CDR3 in DNA: TGTGCTAGTGGTCCCTGGGAGAATCAGCCCCAGCATTTT. This sequence encodes CASGPWENQPQHF.

The rearrangement links TRBV7-3 to TRBJ2-5; 8 bases agree with TRBD2. Germline CDR1 and CDR2: SGHTA and FQGTGA. The ends lost 5 bases at V and 5 bases at J; junction bases unmatched: 10. The CDR3 spans 15 residues. In DNA, the CDR3 is TGTGCCAGCAGCCCGCAGGGACTAGACGTGGAGACCCAGTACTTC. Its protein product is CASSPQGLDVETQYF.

This clone was detected once. The CDR3 protein is CAISDEGLAQETQYF. The CDR3 DNA sequence: TGTGCCATCAGTGATGAAGGACTAGCCCAGGAGACCCAGTACTTC. The chain combines TRBV10-3 with TRBJ2-5, with TRBD2 matching 8 bases. J gave up 5 bases and V 3 bases, and 8 bases lay outside the gene matches. The CDR3 is made up of 15 amino acids. CDR1 ENHRY and CDR2 SYGVKD come from the germline V gene.

The chain is built from TRBV2 and TRBJ2-3, with 9 bases fitting TRBD1. Trimming removed 6 bases from V and 3 bases from J; junction bases left unmatched: 7. CDR3 length: 15 residues. The germline V gene encodes CDR1 SNHLY and CDR2 FYNNEI. The CDR3 spells CASRGDRGFTDTQYF. CDR3 coding DNA: TGTGCCAGCAGGGGCGACAGGGGGTTTACAGATACGCAGTATTTT.

This clone was observed a single time. The chain carries TRBV7-2 and TRBJ1-4; no firm D call. Trimming took 5 bases from V and 8 from J, leaving 15 bases between them. Germline CDR1 and CDR2: SGHTA and FQGNSA. The CDR3 spans 14 residues. Here the CDR3 reads CASSPDGPGEKLFF. CDR3 nucleotides: TGTGCCAGCAGCCCCGACGGCCCCGGGGAAAAACTGTTTTTT.

The V and J genes are TRBV5-5 and TRBJ2-1; 13 bases align to TRBD2. CDR1 and CDR2 (germline): SGHKS, YYEKEE (reference sequence). There are 16 residues in the CDR3. J lost 4 bases, V lost 6 bases, and 7 bases had no gene match. The CDR3 DNA sequence: TGTGCCAGCAAGACTAGCGGGAGGACATCATACAATGAGCAGTTCTTC. Residues: CASKTSGRTSYNEQFF.

V usage is TRBV5-1 and J usage is TRBJ2-2; 7 nucleotides align to TRBD1. The CDR3 contains 16 residues. The germline gives CDR1 SGHRS, CDR2 YFSETQ. The J segment lost 2 bases and the V segment lost 4 bases, leaving 8 bases of the junction unmatched. CDR3 sequence reads: CASSPSGTANTGELFF. The CDR3 bases are TGCGCCAGCAGCCCCTCCGGGACAGCTAACACCGGGGAGCTGTTTTTT.

The J gene is TRBJ2-6, the V gene TRBV3-1 (or the pseudogene TRBV3-2); the D is unclear. CDR1 LGHDT and CDR2 YNNKEL come from the germline V gene (reference sequence). CDR3 length: 18 amino acids. The ends were cut back, 0 bases at V and 0 bases at J, with 12 bases in the middle. The CDR3 loop is CASSQDIGLGSGANVLTF. The CDR3 region has the DNA TGTGCCAGCAGCCAAGATATCGGGTTGGGCTCTGGGGCCAACGTCCTGACTTTC.

The chain has TRBV5-4 and TRBJ2-3; 8 bases are a match to TRBD2. V lost 1 base to trimming and J lost 4 bases; unmatched junction nucleotides: 5. Germline CDR1 is SGHNT and CDR2 is YYREEE (reference sequence). The CDR3 covers 15 residues. CDR3 nucleotide sequence: TGTGCCAGCAGCTTGTCGGGAGGGGCCGCAGATACGCAGTATTTT. Its translation: CASSLSGGAADTQYF.

This clone showed up just once. The chain uses TRBV6-6 and TRBJ1-1; unclear D gene. Trimming removed 5 bases at V and 4 bases at J, with 14 bases between. The germline V gene encodes CDR1 MNHNY and CDR2 SVGAGI (reference sequence). CDR3 length: 14 amino acids. The CDR3 DNA reads as TGTGCCAGCAGTCCCCGGGGAAAAATCACTGAAGCTTTCTTT. Translation gives CASSPRGKITEAFF.

CDR3 amino acids: CASSLSAWETQYF. In nucleotides, the CDR3 is TGTGCCAGCAGCTTGAGCGCCTGGGAGACCCAGTACTTC. The rearrangement joins TRBV11-2 to TRBJ2-5; D gene unclear. Trimming pared 3 bases from V and 5 bases from J, leaving 10 bases between. Germline CDR1 is SGHAT and CDR2 is FQNNGV. The CDR3 sequence is 13 residues long.

The rearrangement links TRBV4-2 to TRBJ2-3; D is unclear. Germline V gives CDR1 LGHNA, CDR2 YNFKEQ. The CDR3 has 17 residues. Deletions cut 0 bases from V and 2 bases from J, with 15 bases between. The CDR3 DNA reads TGTGCCAGCAGCCAAGAGGTTGGCCAATCTGTCACAGATACGCAGTATTTT. It yields the protein CASSQEVGQSVTDTQYF.

The V call is TRBV2, the J call TRBJ2-7; D remains ambiguous. V was pared by 3 bases and J by 2 bases, with 8 bases between. There are 13 residues in the CDR3. Germline-derived CDR1 and CDR2 are SNHLY and FYNNEI. CDR3 coding DNA: TGTGCCAGCAGTGAGTCCCAAACCTACGAGCAGTACTTC. Protein product: CASSESQTYEQYF.

This chain links TRBV19 with TRBJ2-1, with D maybe TRBD2 (5 bases). Between the trimmed V and J ends, which lost 1 base and 5 bases, there was a span of 12 bases. This CDR3 spans 15 amino acids. Germline lookup yields CDR1 LNHDA and CDR2 SQIVND (reference sequence). The CDR3 coding sequence is TGTGCCAGTAGTATAGGGGCTAGCCGAGACAATGAGCAGTTCTTC. Amino acids: CASSIGASRDNEQFF.

The V and J genes are TRBV12-3 or TRBV12-4 and TRBJ2-7; tentatively, D is TRBD2 (5 bases). The V and J ends lost 6 bases and 3 bases respectively, with 12 bases between them. The CDR3 extends over 13 amino acids. The CDR3 DNA sequence: TGTGCCAGCAGCTACGGACTCCACTACGAGCAGTACTTC. It translates to CASSYGLHYEQYF.

The CDR3 loop is CASSPGTTEAFF. In DNA form, the CDR3 reads TGTGCCAGCAGCCCGGGAACCACTGAAGCTTTCTTT. The V gene is TRBV5-4, the J gene TRBJ1-1; D gene ambiguous. V was trimmed by 4 bases and J by 4 bases, leaving 8 bases between them. CDR3 size: 12 residues. Germline V lookup: CDR1 SGHNT, CDR2 YYREEE (reference sequence).

The chain carries TRBV15 and TRBJ1-2; D call uncertain. In germline, CDR1 is LNHNV, CDR2 YYDKDF (reference sequence). This CDR3 is 14 amino acids long. With 0 bases removed from V and 12 bases from J, the gap between germline ends came to 17 bases. CDR3 region: CATSRDRFSPGNTF. The CDR3 DNA follows: TGTGCCACCAGCAGAGATCGATTTAGCCCGGGAAACACCTTC.